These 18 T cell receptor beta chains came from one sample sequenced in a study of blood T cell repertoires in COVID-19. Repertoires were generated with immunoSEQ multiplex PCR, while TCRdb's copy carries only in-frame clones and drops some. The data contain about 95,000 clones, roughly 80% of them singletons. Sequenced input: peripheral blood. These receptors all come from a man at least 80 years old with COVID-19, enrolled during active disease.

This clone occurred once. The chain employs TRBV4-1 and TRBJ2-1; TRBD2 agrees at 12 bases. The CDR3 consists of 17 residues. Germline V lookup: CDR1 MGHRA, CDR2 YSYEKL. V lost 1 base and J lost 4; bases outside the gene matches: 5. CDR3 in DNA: TGCGCCAGCAGCCAAGGGCACGGACTAGCGGGATACAATGAGCAGTTCTTC. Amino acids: CASSQGHGLAGYNEQFF.

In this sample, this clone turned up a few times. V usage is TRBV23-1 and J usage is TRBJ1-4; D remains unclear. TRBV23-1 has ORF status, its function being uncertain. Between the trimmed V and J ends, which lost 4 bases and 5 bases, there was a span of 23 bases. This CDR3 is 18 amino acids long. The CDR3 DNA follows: TGCGCCAGCAGTCCCGAAAGGCAGACGATACAACTAAATGAAAAACTGTTTTTT. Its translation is CASSPERQTIQLNEKLFF.

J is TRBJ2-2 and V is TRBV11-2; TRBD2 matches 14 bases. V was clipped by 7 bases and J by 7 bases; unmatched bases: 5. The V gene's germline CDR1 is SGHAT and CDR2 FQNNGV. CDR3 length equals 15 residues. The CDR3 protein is CASTGTSGSNGELFF. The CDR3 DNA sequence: TGTGCCAGCACCGGGACTAGCGGGAGTAACGGGGAGCTGTTTTTT.

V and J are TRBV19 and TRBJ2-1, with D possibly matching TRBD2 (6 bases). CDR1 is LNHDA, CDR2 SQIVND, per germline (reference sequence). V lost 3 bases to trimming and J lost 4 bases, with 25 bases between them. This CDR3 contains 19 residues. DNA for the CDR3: TGTGCCAGTAGTATCAGCCACCTAGGGACTCCGGGTGGGTACAATGAGCAGTTCTTC. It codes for CASSISHLGTPGGYNEQFF.

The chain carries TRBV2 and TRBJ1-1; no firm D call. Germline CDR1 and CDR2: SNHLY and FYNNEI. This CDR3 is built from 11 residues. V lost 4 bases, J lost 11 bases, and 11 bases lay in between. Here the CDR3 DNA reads TGTGCCAGCAGTGGGGAGATGAGGGCTTTCTTT. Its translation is CASSGEMRAFF.

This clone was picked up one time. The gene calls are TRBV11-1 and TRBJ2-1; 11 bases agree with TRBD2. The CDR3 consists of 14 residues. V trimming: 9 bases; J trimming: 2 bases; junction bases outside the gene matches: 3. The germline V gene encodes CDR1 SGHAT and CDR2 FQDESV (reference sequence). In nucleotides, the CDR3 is TGTGCCAGTGGGACTAGCGGCACCTACAATGAGCAGTTCTTC. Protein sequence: CASGTSGTYNEQFF.

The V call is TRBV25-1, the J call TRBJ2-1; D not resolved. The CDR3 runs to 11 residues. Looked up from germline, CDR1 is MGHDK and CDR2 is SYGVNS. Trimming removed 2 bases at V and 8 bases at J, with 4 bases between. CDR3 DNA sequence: TGTGCCAGCAGTGAACTCTATGAGCAGTTCTTC. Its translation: CASSELYEQFF.

DNA for the CDR3: TGTGCCAGCAGCGTACTAGCGGGAGGGCCTGGCGAGCAGTACTTC. It specifies CASSVLAGGPGEQYF. The chain uses TRBV7-2 and TRBJ2-7; TRBD2 matches 13 bases. Trimming at V came to 5 bases and at J to 6 bases, leaving 7 bases not matched to a gene. The CDR3 spans 15 residues. CDR1 is SGHTA and CDR2 is FQGNSA in the germline V gene.

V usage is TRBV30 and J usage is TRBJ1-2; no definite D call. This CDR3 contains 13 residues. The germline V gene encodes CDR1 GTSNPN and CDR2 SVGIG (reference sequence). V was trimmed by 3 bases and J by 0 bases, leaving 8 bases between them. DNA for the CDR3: TGTGCCTGGAGCTTCGGGACTAACTATGGCTACACCTTC. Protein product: CAWSFGTNYGYTF.

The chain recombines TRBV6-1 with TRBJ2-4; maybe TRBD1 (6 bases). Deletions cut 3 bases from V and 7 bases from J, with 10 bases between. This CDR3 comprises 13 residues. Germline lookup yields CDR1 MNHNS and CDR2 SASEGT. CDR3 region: CASSDNRANIQYF. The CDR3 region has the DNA TGTGCCAGCAGTGATAACAGGGCGAACATTCAGTACTTC.

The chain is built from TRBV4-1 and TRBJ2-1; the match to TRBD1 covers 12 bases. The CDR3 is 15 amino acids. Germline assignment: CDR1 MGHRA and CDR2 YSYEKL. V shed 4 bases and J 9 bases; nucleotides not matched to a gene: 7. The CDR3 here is CASSRGQGAIAEQFF. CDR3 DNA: TGCGCCAGCAGCCGGGGACAGGGGGCGATCGCTGAGCAGTTCTTC.

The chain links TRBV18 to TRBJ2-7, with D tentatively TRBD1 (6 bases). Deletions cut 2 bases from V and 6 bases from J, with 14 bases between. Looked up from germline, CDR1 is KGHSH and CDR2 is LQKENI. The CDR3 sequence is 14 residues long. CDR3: CASSPGGAGVEQYF. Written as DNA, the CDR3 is TGTGCCAGCTCACCAGGGGGCGCAGGGGTCGAGCAGTACTTC.

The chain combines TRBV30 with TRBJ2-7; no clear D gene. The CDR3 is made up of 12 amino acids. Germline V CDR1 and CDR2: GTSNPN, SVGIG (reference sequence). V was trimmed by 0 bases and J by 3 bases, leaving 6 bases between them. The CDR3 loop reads CAWSVTNYEQYF. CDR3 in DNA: TGTGCCTGGAGTGTAACAAACTACGAGCAGTACTTC.

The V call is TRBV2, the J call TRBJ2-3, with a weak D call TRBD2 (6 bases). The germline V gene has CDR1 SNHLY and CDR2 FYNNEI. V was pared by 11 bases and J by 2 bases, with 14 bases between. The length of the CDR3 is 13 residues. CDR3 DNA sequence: TGTGCCGGGGGGTTCTTTTACACAGATACGCAGTATTTT. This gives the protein CAGGFFYTDTQYF.

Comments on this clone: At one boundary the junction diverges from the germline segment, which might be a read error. The CDR3 spells CASSLVGGTETF. CDR3 DNA: TGTGCCAGCAGCTTAGTTGGCGGGACAGAAACTTTT. The genes are TRBV7-2 and TRBJ1-3, with 7 bases that match TRBD1. Per germline, CDR1 SGHTA and CDR2 FQGNSA. This CDR3 spans 12 amino acids.

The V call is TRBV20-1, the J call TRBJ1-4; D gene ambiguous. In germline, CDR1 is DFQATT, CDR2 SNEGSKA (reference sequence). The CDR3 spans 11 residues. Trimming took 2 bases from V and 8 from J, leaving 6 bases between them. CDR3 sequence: CSARSGEKLFF. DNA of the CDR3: TGCAGTGCTAGATCAGGCGAAAAACTGTTTTTT.

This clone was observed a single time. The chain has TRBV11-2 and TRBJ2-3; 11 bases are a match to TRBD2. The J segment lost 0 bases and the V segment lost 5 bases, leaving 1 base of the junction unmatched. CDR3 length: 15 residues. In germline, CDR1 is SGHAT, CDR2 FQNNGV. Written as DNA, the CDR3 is TGTGCCAGCAGCCTAGCGGGGGGTAGCACAGATACGCAGTATTTT. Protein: CASSLAGGSTDTQYF.

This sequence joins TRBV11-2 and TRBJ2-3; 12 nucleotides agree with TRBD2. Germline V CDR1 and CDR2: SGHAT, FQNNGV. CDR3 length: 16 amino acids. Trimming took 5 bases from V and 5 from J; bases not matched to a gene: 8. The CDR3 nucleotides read TGTGCCAGCAGCCCCGGGACTAGCGGGCCCTTAGATACGCAGTATTTT. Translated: CASSPGTSGPLDTQYF.